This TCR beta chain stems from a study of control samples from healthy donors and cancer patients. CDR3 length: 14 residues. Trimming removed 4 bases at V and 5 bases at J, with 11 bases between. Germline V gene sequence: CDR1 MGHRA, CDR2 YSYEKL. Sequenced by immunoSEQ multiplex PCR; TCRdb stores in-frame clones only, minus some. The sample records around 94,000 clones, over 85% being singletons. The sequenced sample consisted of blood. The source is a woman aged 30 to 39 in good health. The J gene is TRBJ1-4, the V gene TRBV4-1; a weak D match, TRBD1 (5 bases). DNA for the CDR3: TGCGCCAGCAGCCCGGGGACGAACAATGAAAAACTGTTTTTT. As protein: CASSPGTNNEKLFF.